This TCR beta chain was recorded in a study of blood T cell repertoires in COVID-19. Turning to the study itself: Samples taken during acute and convalescent COVID-19 were collected in the United States, Italy and Spain. Sample material is recorded as cDNA or gDNA derived from T cells, B-cell-depleted T cells, or PBMCs.

In the original processing: Amplification with reference gene primers provided the estimates of nucleated cell counts. Measured with immunoSEQ multiplex PCR; TCRdb has only the in-frame clones, and not every one. V and J calls and clone size are those listed in that table; D and trimming were worked out from the DNA. The profile shows about 260,000 clones, 91% of them singletons. Seattle-derived patients entered the study during active infection and were followed longitudinally. Per the germline V gene, CDR1 is SQVTM and CDR2 is ANQGSEA. The CDR3 totals 12 residues. The V gene end was trimmed by 6 bases and the J gene end by 8 bases; junction bases not matched to a gene: 3.

This receptor was taken from a person aged 18 to 29 with COVID-19, enrolled during active disease. The sequenced sample was peripheral blood. This chain uses TRBV29-1 with TRBJ2-1, with TRBD2 matching 11 bases. The CDR3 DNA follows: TGCAGCGTGCGGGGACTAGCGGATGAGCAGTTCTTC. Translation: CSVRGLADEQFF.